A single sample is the source of the 9 T cell receptor beta chains below, sequenced in a study of human T cells and chemical hapten exposure. From the 5' RACE reads, TCRdb called clonotypes with MiXCR, one entry per CDR3 protein. The sample has about 140,000 distinct CDR3 sequences, around 4% seen once. Extraction of total RNA was performed on unfractionated whole blood. The origin of the receptors is a female donor in good health.

This clonotype showed up many times. The V gene is TRBV20-1, the J gene TRBJ2-5; 8 positions agree with TRBD1. There are 15 residues in the CDR3. CDR1 is DFQATT, CDR2 SNEGSKA, per germline (reference sequence). J was trimmed by 4 bases and V by 3 bases; bases with no gene match: 10. The CDR3 sequence: CSARVPGGKGETQYF. The CDR3 DNA follows: TGCAGTGCTAGGGTCCCAGGGGGCAAAGGAGAGACCCAGTACTTC.

This clonotype was observed many times. This rearrangement joins TRBV11-2 to TRBJ1-3, with D possibly being TRBD1 (6 bases). Germline V gene data show CDR1 as SGHAT and CDR2 as FQNNGV. The CDR3 totals 18 residues. V was trimmed by 3 bases and J by 1 base, leaving 19 bases between them. CDR3 sequence: CASSFGSGTTGSGNTIYF. In DNA, the CDR3 is TGTGCCAGCAGCTTCGGATCCGGGACAACCGGATCTGGAAACACCATATATTTT.

This clonotype was seen ten or more times. The chain joins TRBV27 to TRBJ2-1; D is unclear. V gave up 0 bases and J gave up 9 bases, with 18 bases separating them. There are 16 residues in the CDR3. Germline CDR1 and CDR2: MNHEY and SMNVEV (reference sequence). The CDR3 loop reads CASSLSRNRPLSEQFF. The CDR3 DNA reads TGTGCCAGCAGTTTATCAAGAAATCGACCGCTGAGTGAGCAGTTCTTC.

This clonotype was observed at least ten times. The chain has TRBV7-2 and TRBJ2-1; weak D call: TRBD2 (7 bases). The V gene's germline CDR1 is SGHTA and CDR2 FQGNSA. V dropped 1 base and J dropped 6 bases, with 19 bases sitting between them. CDR3 length equals 17 residues. CDR3 sequence (DNA): TGTGCCAGCAGCTTAGAGGTGGGGGCGGGGGTCAGCAATGAGCAGTTCTTC. This gives the protein CASSLEVGAGVSNEQFF.

This clonotype has ten or more counts. V is TRBV20-1 and J is TRBJ2-3; D call uncertain. Trimming pared 5 bases from V and 7 bases from J, leaving 16 bases between. The CDR3 spans 13 residues. Germline CDR1 and CDR2: DFQATT and SNEGSKA (reference sequence). CDR3 in amino acids: CSASGPTSNTQYF. The CDR3 DNA is TGCAGTGCTTCAGGACCTACTTCGAATACGCAGTATTTT.

Many counts were recorded for this clonotype. The J gene is TRBJ2-3, the V gene TRBV6-1; maybe TRBD2 (6 bases). V lost 6 bases to trimming and J lost 2 bases, with 15 bases between them. CDR3 length equals 15 residues. Germline V gene data show CDR1 as MNHNS and CDR2 as SASEGT. The CDR3 nucleotides are TGTGCCAGCAGCTCGGCGGGACGTGTCACAGATACGCAGTATTTT. Translation gives CASSSAGRVTDTQYF.

This clonotype has ten or more counts. The V gene is TRBV6-4, the J gene TRBJ2-2; D gene ambiguous. The V and J ends lost 0 bases and 4 bases respectively, with 6 bases between them. The germline gives CDR1 MRHNA, CDR2 SNTAGT. The CDR3 has 14 residues. As DNA, the CDR3 is TGTGCCAGCAGTGACTCTTCAGGCACCGGGGAGCTGTTTTTT. Translated, it gives CASSDSSGTGELFF.

This clonotype has ten or more counts. This chain joins TRBV11-2 and TRBJ1-5; D is unclear. The CDR3 is 12 amino acids. Germline CDR1 is SGHAT and CDR2 is FQNNGV. V lost 6 bases to trimming and J lost 5 bases, with 8 bases between them. CDR3 DNA: TGTGCCAGCAGTGCCTGGGATCAGCCCCAGCATTTT. Translation: CASSAWDQPQHF. Full variable domain (rest looked up from reference TRBV11-2 and TRBJ1-5): EAGVAQSPRYKIIEKRQSVAFWCNPISGHATLYWYQQILGQGPKLLIQFQNNGVVDDSQLPKDRFSAERLKGVDSTLKIQPAKLEDSAVYLCASSAWDQPQHFGDGTRLSIL.

This clonotype was counted only a few times. The V call is TRBV4-2, the J call TRBJ1-2; D unclear. The CDR3 runs 15 residues. From germline, CDR1 is LGHNA and CDR2 YNFKEQ. Deletions cut 0 bases from V and 2 bases from J, with 10 bases between. CDR3 sequence reads: CASSQERHGNYGYTF. DNA of the CDR3: TGTGCCAGCAGCCAAGAAAGACACGGGAACTATGGCTACACCTTC.